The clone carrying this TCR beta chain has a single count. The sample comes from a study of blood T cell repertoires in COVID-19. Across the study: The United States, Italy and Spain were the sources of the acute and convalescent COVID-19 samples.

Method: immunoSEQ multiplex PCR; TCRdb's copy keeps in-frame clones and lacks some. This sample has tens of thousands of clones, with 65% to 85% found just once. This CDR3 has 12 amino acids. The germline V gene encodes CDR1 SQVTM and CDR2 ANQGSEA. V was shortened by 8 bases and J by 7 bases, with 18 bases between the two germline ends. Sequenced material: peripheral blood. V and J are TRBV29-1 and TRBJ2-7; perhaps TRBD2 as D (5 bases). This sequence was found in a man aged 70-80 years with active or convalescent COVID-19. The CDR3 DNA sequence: TGCAGCTTCCTCTCAATTCGGGGTGAGCAGTACTTC. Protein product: CSFLSIRGEQYF.